This is a list of T cell receptor beta chains from one sample in a study of cytomegalovirus exposure and HLA in healthy donors. Measured with immunoSEQ multiplex PCR; TCRdb has only the in-frame clones, and not every one. Of approximately 150,000 clones in the sample, about 80% are singletons; the top ten hold around 7%. Sequenced sample: PBMCs. These receptors came from a man younger than 40 in good health and CMV-seropositive. CDR3s include the opening cysteine and the closing phenylalanine or tryptophan. D genes are given only for firm matches. Size tells how often a clone was seen (once, few, many) or the class of an expanded clone, and some rows leave it out.

clone size	V gene	D gene	J gene	CDR3 length	CDR3 DNA	CDR3 protein
-	TRBV13	TRBD1	TRBJ2-5	17	TGTGCCAGCAGACCGTCGACAGGGGATGGGAGAGGGGAGACCCAGTACTTC	CASRPSTGDGRGETQYF
-	TRBV2	-	TRBJ1-5	18	TGTGCCAGCAGTGACAGGGGATTTAATGGGGTTGGCAATCAGCCCCAGCATTTT	CASSDRGFNGVGNQPQHF
-	TRBV10-2	TRBD2	TRBJ2-3	17	TGCGCCAGCAGTGAGAGTAGCGGGGGGGCTAGCACAGATACGCAGTATTTT	CASSESSGGASTDTQYF
-	TRBV6-9	-	TRBJ1-4	19	TGTGCCAGCAGAAAAATTCGTGTCAGGTCAACTTCCTTTGCTGAAAAACTGTTTTTT	CASRKIRVRSTSFAEKLFF
-	TRBV5-6	TRBD1	TRBJ1-6	17	TGTGCCAGCAGCTTACTACAGGGGATTAGCCATAATTCACCCCTCCACTTT	CASSLLQGISHNSPLHF
-	TRBV4-3	TRBD2	TRBJ2-3	16	TGCGCCAGCAGCCAAGAGGCTAGCGGGGGCCCGGATACGCAGTATTTT	CASSQEASGGPDTQYF
few	TRBV7-8	-	TRBJ1-2	13	TGTGCCAGCAGCCCCGACAGGAGCTATGGCTACACCTTC	CASSPDRSYGYTF
-	TRBV19	TRBD1	TRBJ1-5	16	TGTGCCAGTAGTATAGCCAAAAACAGGGGGCACAGTTCCCAGCATTTT	CASSIAKNRGHSSQHF
-	TRBV5-8	-	TRBJ1-6	16	TGTGCCAGCAGCTTGGAACCCCCGGCCTATAATTCACCCCTCCACTTT	CASSLEPPAYNSPLHF
-	TRBV6-6	TRBD2	TRBJ2-2	16	TGTGCCAGCATCGAATTCGGGGGGGCCGTCACCGGGGAGCTGTTTTTT	CASIEFGGAVTGELFF
once	TRBV19	TRBD2	TRBJ2-1	14	TGTGCCAGTAGCCTAGCGGGAGTGGGCAATGAGCAGTTCTTC	CASSLAGVGNEQFF
-	TRBV7-8	TRBD2	TRBJ2-2	16	TGTGCCAGCAGCCCGGAGGGACTAGTTGGTACCGGGGAGCTGTTTTTT	CASSPEGLVGTGELFF
-	TRBV6-1	-	TRBJ1-3	14	TGTGCCAGCGGGTCAGGGTCCTCTGGAAACACCATATATTTT	CASGSGSSGNTIYF
-	TRBV5-1	TRBD1	TRBJ1-1	15	TGCGCCAGCAGCTCGAACAGGGGGGGAGGCACTGAAGCTTTCTTT	CASSSNRGGGTEAFF
-	TRBV7-2	TRBD2	TRBJ2-3	15	TGTGCCAGCAGCACTCTAGCGGGGGAGGCAGATACGCAGTATTTT	CASSTLAGEADTQYF
few	TRBV4-3	TRBD1	TRBJ2-7	16	TGCGCCAGCAGCCAAGAGGCCGGGACAGGGTTTTACGAGCAGTACTTC	CASSQEAGTGFYEQYF
once	TRBV6-5	TRBD1	TRBJ1-2	15	TGTGCCAGCATATCCTACAGGGGCCGATGGGATGGCTACACCTTC	CASISYRGRWDGYTF
-	TRBV2	TRBD1	TRBJ2-3	14	TGTGCCAGCATAGACAGGGCGGGCACAGATACGCAGTATTTT	CASIDRAGTDTQYF
-	TRBV5-1	-	TRBJ1-6	15	TGCGCCAGCAGCTTCCAGGGCCGGAATAATTCACCCCTCCACTTT	CASSFQGRNNSPLHF
-	TRBV6-5	TRBD1	TRBJ2-7	15	TGTGCCAGCAGTTATCCGGGACAGGGGAAGGACGAGCAGTACTTC	CASSYPGQGKDEQYF
-	TRBV6-5	-	TRBJ1-3	13	TGTGCCTCCGGGGGGTTCTCTGGAAACACCATATATTTT	CASGGFSGNTIYF
-	TRBV9	TRBD1	TRBJ1-2	16	TGTGCCAGCAGCGTGACAACAGGGGGCGCTCCCTATGGCTACACCTTC	CASSVTTGGAPYGYTF
few	TRBV5-1	TRBD2	TRBJ2-3	16	TGCGCCAGCAGAATGGAGGGGACTAGCGGGATCGATACGCAGTATTTT	CASRMEGTSGIDTQYF
-	TRBV7-9	-	TRBJ2-1	16	TGTGCCAGCAGTCGCGTGGGGGGGGCGGATTACAATGAGCAGTTCTTC	CASSRVGGADYNEQFF
once	TRBV6-8	TRBD1	TRBJ2-5	16	TGTGCCAGCAGTTACTCCGGGACAGGGGGCGCCGAGACCCAGTACTTC	CASSYSGTGGAETQYF
-	TRBV5-4	TRBD2	TRBJ2-1	16	TGTGCCAGCAGCTTGCAACTAGCGGGAAACCACAATGAGCAGTTCTTC	CASSLQLAGNHNEQFF
-	TRBV28	TRBD1	TRBJ1-4	15	TGTGCCAGCAGTTTTATGACAGGGGGCGGTGAAAAACTGTTTTTT	CASSFMTGGGEKLFF
few	TRBV6-6	TRBD1	TRBJ1-2	12	TGTGCCAGCAGGGGGACAGGGGATGGCTACACCTTC	CASRGTGDGYTF
-	TRBV9	-	TRBJ2-1	16	TGTGCCAGCAGCTCCGGCGGAGGGGGCGCCTACAATGAGCAGTTCTTC	CASSSGGGGAYNEQFF
-	TRBV18	-	TRBJ2-5	12	TGTGCCAGCTCCCCGTCGGGGGAGACCCAGTACTTC	CASSPSGETQYF
-	TRBV5-1	-	TRBJ2-7	13	TGCGCCAGCAGCTTGATGCAGGGCCACGAGCAGTACTTC	CASSLMQGHEQYF
-	TRBV9	-	TRBJ2-1	16	TGTGCCAGCAGCGCCGCCGGGCAGGGGAACTACAATGAGCAGTTCTTC	CASSAAGQGNYNEQFF
-	TRBV14	-	TRBJ1-1	17	TGTGCCAGCAGCCAAGATTGGATGGTGTGGAGCGGCGGTGAAGCTTTCTTT	CASSQDWMVWSGGEAFF
-	TRBV7-9	TRBD1	TRBJ1-1	14	TGTGCCAGCAGCGGAGGGACAGGTAGAACTGAAGCTTTCTTT	CASSGGTGRTEAFF
-	TRBV27	-	TRBJ1-5	14	TGTGCCAGCAGTTTATCTCAGGCCAATCAGCCCCAGCATTTT	CASSLSQANQPQHF
few	TRBV4-3	-	TRBJ1-4	15	TGCGCCAGCAGCCAAGTTGTCAAGCGGACTGAAAAACTGTTTTTT	CASSQVVKRTEKLFF
-	TRBV6-5	TRBD2	TRBJ2-1	15	TGTGCCAGCAGCACGGGACTAGCGGGGTACAATGAGCAGTTCTTC	CASSTGLAGYNEQFF
-	TRBV15	-	TRBJ1-2	13	TGTGCCACCAGCATCTTCCAGGGTAGAGGCTACACCTTC	CATSIFQGRGYTF
once	TRBV5-8	TRBD1	TRBJ2-1	16	TGTGCCAGCAGTGCGGACAGGGTGGTTCGCTACAATGAGCAGTTCTTC	CASSADRVVRYNEQFF